The clone carrying this TCR beta chain has a count of ten or more. Its antigen remains unidentified. These data belong to a study of identical twins. TCRdb re-analysed the 5' RACE reads in MiXCR, keeping a single row per CDR3 protein. In the table there are approximately 600,000 distinct CDR3 sequences, over 8.5% of which are singletons. V lost 6 bases and J lost 1; bases outside the gene matches: 6. The CDR3 extends over 13 amino acids. Germline CDR1 SQVTM, CDR2 ANQGSEA. Findings and limits, study-wide: Twins shared out-of-frame alpha sequences with excess low generation probability. Beta out-of-frame sequences displayed a weaker excess of sharing between twins. The abundant beta clonotypes from cord blood had fewer insertions, and memory repertoires had none of this.

In addition, the sample was reused for a study of yellow fever vaccine responses in identical twins. That source reports: Twins' vaccine T cell response reportedly gave the appearance of partial convergence and partial personalization.

Input material: PBMCs. The rearrangement uses TRBV29-1 and TRBJ2-7, with 7 bases fitting TRBD1. This clonotype originated in a woman between 18 and 30 years old in good health. The DNA of the CDR3 is TGCAGCGTGGGACAGAGAATTTCCTACGAGCAGTACTTC. Its translation is CSVGQRISYEQYF.